This entry concerns a single T cell receptor beta chain. Its antigen target is currently unknown. Base qualities were left out, and no much larger clone turns up one base away. TCRbeta CDR3 regions were amplified from genomic DNA using the immunoSEQ Assay, a bias-controlled multiplex PCR. As for the original processing: The number of nucleated cells in each sample was estimated from the amplification of reference gene primers within the assay. To quantify the absolute abundance of each unique TCRbeta CDR3 rearrangement, sequence reads were collapsed and filtered. For each sample, productive Simpson clonality was calculated as the square root of Simpson's diversity index over productive rearrangements. Imported from immuneACCESS, the table was reduced by TCRdb to in-frame sequences with V and J called. These copies leave out some clones; in studies compared against another copy, an unresolved V gene accounts for under half, and the cause of the remainder is not known. V and J calls and clone size are copied from that table; D and trimming were computed from the DNA. The sample includes about 64,000 clones, with 80% to 85% observed a single time. Over 10% of the sample rests with the top ten.

This specimen comes from a study of blood T cell repertoires in COVID-19 (dated by TCRdb to 2018 to 2020). Background on the whole study: Samples from collaborators originated in the United States, Italy and Spain and spanned both the acute and convalescent phases of COVID-19. Subjects who had been exposed to COVID-19, were actively infected with it, or had recovered from it provided the deeply sampled blood TCRbeta repertoires that made up the dataset. Where available, HLA class I and class II types were obtained from metadata supplied by the sample provider rather than from assay-based typing. Nearly every sample came with metadata listing a de-identified subject ID, COVID-19 status, age in years and sex. The repertoires were released in a freely available public database meant as a resource for research on the immune response to SARS-CoV-2. The material from the prospective study consisted of cDNA or gDNA derived from T cells, B-cell-depleted T cells, or PBMCs. The samples were drawn from two sources: the first 160 participants of the ongoing ImmuneRACE study, and 1,200 or so subjects contributed by 6 global collaborators.

CDR1 and CDR2, looked up from the germline V gene (reference sequence), are WNHNN and SYGVQD. Taken from cysteine to phenylalanine, the CDR3 has 14 residues. Only the CDR3 part of the read is kept: 42 bases, read in frame from the first base. Trimming accounts for 4 bases at V and 3 bases at J, while the number of junction bases matched to no gene is 2. General conclusions and limits of the study: How much clinical and demographic metadata was included differed by source and by participant, and the metadata was provided uncurated.

Each collaborating institution followed its own protocols to collect whole blood in K2EDTA tubes. For TCRbeta analysis, collaborator samples were shipped as frozen whole blood, as isolated PBMCs, or as DNA extracted from either sample type. The chain joins TRBV10-1 to TRBJ2-7; TRBD1 aligns with 11 central bases. The sequence derives from a human donor in a cohort sampled during active COVID-19. The sequencing input was peripheral blood. In nucleotides, the sequence is TGCGCCAGCAGTGCCGGGACAGGGGGCTACGAGCAGTACTTC. This sequence encodes CASSAGTGGYEQYF.